What follows are 15 T cell receptor beta chains derived from one specimen sequenced in a study of blood T cell repertoires in COVID-19. Using immunoSEQ multiplex PCR, the repertoire was profiled, and TCRdb retains in-frame clones only, with some absent. Here the sample spans 250,000 to 300,000 clones, 86% being singletons. The sample comprised peripheral blood. The origin of the receptors is a woman under 40 with active or convalescent COVID-19.

The chain couples TRBV15 to TRBJ2-5; the match to TRBD2 covers 10 bases. The CDR3 length is 16 residues. Germline V gene lookup returns CDR1 LNHNV and CDR2 YYDKDF (reference sequence). Trimming at V came to 1 base and at J to 1 base, leaving 3 bases not matched to a gene. The CDR3 reads CATSRGIAGGQETQYF. Written as DNA, the CDR3 is TGTGCCACCAGCAGAGGGATAGCGGGAGGCCAAGAGACCCAGTACTTC.

CDR3 residues: CASSQEPRTEAFF. Here the CDR3 DNA reads TGTGCCAGCAGCCAAGAGCCGAGGACTGAAGCTTTCTTT. This chain connects TRBV4-2 to TRBJ1-1; D ambiguous. This CDR3 contains 13 residues. Germline V gene sequence: CDR1 LGHNA, CDR2 YNFKEQ. The ends were cut back, 0 bases at V and 5 bases at J, with 7 bases in the middle.

The chain employs TRBV7-8 and TRBJ1-2; D gene uncertain. Between the trimmed V and J ends, which lost 5 bases and 4 bases, there was a span of 8 bases. CDR3 length: 12 amino acids. The V gene's germline CDR1 is SGHVS and CDR2 FQNEAQ. This CDR3 is CASSRPGYGYTF. CDR3 nucleotide sequence: TGTGCCAGCAGCCGCCCAGGCTATGGCTACACCTTC. The entire variable domain, with the rest obtained from reference TRBV7-8 and TRBJ1-2, is as follows: GAGVSQSPRYKVAKRGQDVALRCDPISGHVSLFWYQQALGQGPEFLTYFQNEAQLDKSGLPSDRFFAERPEGSVSTLKIQRTQQEDSAVYLCASSRPGYGYTFGSGTRLTVV.

V usage is TRBV7-2 and J usage is TRBJ2-3; 8 positions agree with TRBD1. Germline assignment: CDR1 SGHTA and CDR2 FQGNSA. The CDR3 spans 15 residues. V was pared by 4 bases and J by 6 bases, with 9 bases of the junction left unmatched. The CDR3 protein is CASSSGQAGKDTQYF. Written as DNA, the CDR3 is TGTGCCAGCAGCTCGGGACAGGCGGGGAAGGATACGCAGTATTTT.

The CDR3 DNA reads as TGTGCCAGCAGCCCACCGGGGGGCGGGCTGGTCTACACCTTC. Translated, it gives CASSPPGGGLVYTF. The chain combines TRBV3-1 (or the pseudogene TRBV3-2) with TRBJ1-2, with D maybe TRBD1 (6 bases). CDR3 size: 14 residues. V gave up 4 bases and J gave up 10 bases, with 19 bases separating them. CDR1 LGHDT and CDR2 YNNKEL come from the germline V gene (reference sequence).

The chain's CDR3 is CASSLLKPNTEAFF. For the CDR3, the DNA is TGTGCCAGCAGTTTATTAAAGCCGAACACTGAAGCTTTCTTT. The V call is TRBV28, the J call TRBJ1-1; D is unresolved. Germline lookup yields CDR1 MDHEN and CDR2 SYDVKM. The CDR3 runs to 14 residues. V lost 1 base, J lost 1 base, and 7 bases lay in between.

In its sample, this clone was seen once. The chain links TRBV10-3 to TRBJ1-2; 7 bases line up with TRBD1. The CDR3 totals 18 residues. Germline V gene data show CDR1 as ENHRY and CDR2 as SYGVKD. Trimming cost V 7 bases and J 6 bases; bases outside gene matches: 23. The CDR3 sequence is CAINPTDRVPLGEDGYTF. The CDR3 DNA reads as TGTGCCATCAATCCAACTGACAGGGTGCCCCTGGGTGAGGATGGCTACACCTTC.

V is TRBV28 and J is TRBJ2-5, with TRBD1 matching 8 bases. CDR3 size: 14 residues. V shed 5 bases, J shed 5 bases, and the junction held 7 bases outside the gene matches. Germline CDR1 reads MDHEN; CDR2 reads SYDVKM. The CDR3 DNA is TGTGCCAGCAGTCGAACAGGGGGATGGGAGACCCAGTACTTC. It encodes CASSRTGGWETQYF.

This rearrangement joins TRBV2 to TRBJ2-5; no definite D call. Germline V gene lookup returns CDR1 SNHLY and CDR2 FYNNEI. Between the trimmed V and J ends, which lost 7 bases and 1 base, there was a span of 7 bases. The CDR3 totals 12 residues. CDR3: CASNNGQETQYF. The CDR3 DNA is TGTGCCAGCAATAACGGCCAAGAGACCCAGTACTTC. Full variable domain (missing parts from reference TRBV2 and TRBJ2-5): EPEVTQTPSHQVTQMGQEVILRCVPISNHLYFYWYRQILGQKVEFLVSFYNNEISEKSEIFDDQFSVERPDGSNFTLKIRSTKLEDSAMYFCASNNGQETQYFGPGTRLLVL.

On this clone: Other nucleotide sequences from this sample produce the same CDR3. The V and J genes are TRBV7-2 and TRBJ2-1; D remains ambiguous. The length of the CDR3 is 12 residues. The germline V gene encodes CDR1 SGHTA and CDR2 FQGNSA. V was shortened by 1 base and J by 9 bases, with 7 bases between the two germline ends. The CDR3 nucleotides read TGTGCCAGCAGCTTAGAGAGAGGTGAGCAGTTCTTC. Protein: CASSLERGEQFF.

The chain is built from TRBV7-9 and TRBJ2-5; D is uncertain. Trimming cost V 3 bases and J 2 bases, with 4 bases left between them. The CDR3 spans 12 residues. Germline V gene data show CDR1 as SEHNR and CDR2 as FQNEAQ (reference sequence). CDR3 sequence reads: CASSFQQETQYF. The CDR3 DNA is TGTGCCAGCAGCTTCCAGCAAGAGACCCAGTACTTC.

The chain combines TRBV11-2 with TRBJ2-3, with 7 bases that match TRBD1. The V segment lost 5 bases and the J segment 5 bases; nucleotides outside the gene matches: 7. The germline V gene encodes CDR1 SGHAT and CDR2 FQNNGV. The CDR3 totals 14 residues. CDR3 protein: CASSPGGGLDTQYF. CDR3 coding DNA: TGTGCCAGCAGCCCAGGGGGTGGGTTAGATACGCAGTATTTT.

J is TRBJ1-6 and V is TRBV10-1; the D is unclear. CDR3 length: 18 residues. Germline values: CDR1 WNHNN, CDR2 SYGVQD (reference sequence). V was pared by 0 bases and J by 0 bases, with 12 bases between. DNA for the CDR3: TGCGCCAGCAGTGAGTCTTTACCCCGGAGCTCCTATAATTCACCCCTCCACTTT. Translated: CASSESLPRSSYNSPLHF.

In regard to this clone: This CDR3 is also generated by other DNA sequences in the sample. The chain uses TRBV12-3 or TRBV12-4 and TRBJ1-1; D is ambiguous. This CDR3 is 12 amino acids long. V lost 3 bases to trimming and J lost 3 bases, with 5 bases between them. CDR3 nucleotides: TGTGCCAGCAGTTTGCAGTACACTGAAGCTTTCTTT. This sequence encodes CASSLQYTEAFF.

The chain employs TRBV6-2 or TRBV6-3 and TRBJ1-2; D is unresolved. The V end was cut by 0 bases, the J end by 7 bases, with 9 bases between. The CDR3 is made up of 13 amino acids. The germline V gene encodes CDR1 MNHEY and CDR2 SVGEGT. CDR3 sequence: CASSYSGGSGYTF. The CDR3 DNA reads TGTGCCAGCAGTTACTCAGGAGGGTCTGGCTACACCTTC.